This TCR beta chain was identified in a study of T cells in Graves' hyperthyroidism and ophthalmopathy. This clonotype was observed a few times. The V and J ends lost 0 bases and 7 bases respectively, with 8 bases between them. Germline CDR1 and CDR2: SGHRS and YFSETQ. The CDR3 contains 14 residues. TCR beta CDR3 region amplification was performed from RNA transcripts. Researchers ran a first-round RT-PCR on the TCR CDR3 using the HTBI primer set. Each CDR3 protein is one row after TCRdb ran MiXCR on the multiplex PCR reads. The data hold hundreds of thousands of distinct CDR3 sequences, with over 35% observed a single time.

The chain carries TRBV5-1 and TRBJ1-6; D is ambiguous. The receptor comes from a man younger than 35 with Graves' hyperthyroidism. Sequences were obtained from blood. The DNA for the CDR3 is TGCGCCAGCAGCTTGGCCCTGGGGAATTCACCCCTCCACTTT. The encoded protein is CASSLALGNSPLHF.